This TCR beta chain was sequenced during a study of long-term antiretroviral therapy in people with HIV. Survey level was the resolution at which the v3.0 immunoSEQ assay ran. Profiling relied on immunoSEQ multiplex PCR, and the TCRdb table lists in-frame clones only, not all of them. The data show tens of thousands of clones, roughly 80% seen once. This clonotype originated in a young woman with HIV. The sequenced sample was unsorted PBMCs, obtained 0.2 years after starting antiretroviral therapy.

CDR3 bases: TGCGCCAGCAGCCCCCTGGGGACTAGCGGGGGTGGCCGCAGCTCCTACAATGAGCAGTTCTTC. Encoded protein: CASSPLGTSGGGRSSYNEQFF. This chain connects TRBV5-1 to TRBJ2-1; TRBD2 matches 14 bases. J lost 0 bases, V lost 4 bases, and 15 bases had no gene match. The V gene's germline CDR1 is SGHRS and CDR2 YFSETQ. The CDR3 covers 21 residues.